The present T cell receptor (beta chain) was sequenced within a study of T-cell reconstitution after alpha-beta-depleted transplantation in children. V gave up 5 bases and J gave up 2 bases; unmatched junction bases: 5. The CDR3 sequence is 16 residues long. Per the germline V gene, CDR1 is SGHAT and CDR2 is FQNNGV. Preparation of the TCRbeta library was carried out with unique molecular identifiers. A single record per CDR3 protein comes from TCRdb applying MiXCR to the PCR reads. The sample lists about 610,000 distinct CDR3 sequences; under 12% were seen once. This clonotype was counted between two and nine times.

The sample was PBMCs from the stem cell graft donor, taken from the stem cell graft. The chain uses TRBV11-2 and TRBJ2-7; 14 nucleotides line up with TRBD2. The sequence was obtained from a human donor who donated a stem cell graft to a child with acute myeloid leukemia. The CDR3 DNA is TGTGCCAGCAGCCCTCGGACTAGCGGGAGGCCCTACGAGCAGTACTTC. Protein product: CASSPRTSGRPYEQYF.